This T cell receptor beta chain came from a study of immune evolution from preneoplasia to lung adenocarcinoma. Study findings and constraints: Normal lung had the highest top T cell clone frequencies. Normal lung had highest clonality; later lesions appeared denser, more diverse.

The CDR3 totals 14 residues. Trimming cost V 5 bases and J 1 base, with 6 bases left between them. Germline-derived CDR1 and CDR2 are SEHNR and FQNEAQ (reference sequence). The method was immunoSEQ multiplex PCR; TCRdb's version includes in-frame clones alone and lacks a portion of them. Of roughly 5,200 clones in the sample, 80% are singletons; the top ten hold 14% to 15%. In this sample, this clone is large. Its antigen is not known. Resections took place in Japan or China from about 2014 to 2018. H&E slides confirmed each diagnosis, reviewed by two pathologists independently. This chain uses TRBV7-9 with TRBJ2-6, with D unclear. The sample was FFPE normal lung tissue adjacent to the tumor. The receptor was isolated from a person between 45 and 75 years old with lung adenocarcinoma. This CDR3 is CASSPQSGANVLTF. CDR3 DNA sequence: TGTGCCAGCAGCCCCCAGTCTGGGGCCAACGTCCTGACTTTC. Together with reference TRBV7-9 and TRBJ2-6, the CDR3 gives the full variable domain: DTGVSQNPRHKITKRGQNVTFRCDPISEHNRLYWYRQTLGQGPEFLTYFQNEAQLEKSRLLSDRFSAERPKGSFSTLEIQRTEQGDSAMYLCASSPQSGANVLTFGAGSRLTVL.